This TCR beta chain was retrieved from a study of cytomegalovirus exposure and HLA in healthy donors (dated by TCRdb to 2017 to 2019). A note on the overall study: An earlier analysis of several hundred of the donors reported about 280 Gb of sequence data and 117 million unique TCR beta sequences obtained from about 200 million T cells. The study aimed to test whether cataloging public T cell receptors could reveal signatures of past pathogen exposure. The number of donors typed differed by locus, with 629-630 for A, B, C, DRB1 and DQB1, around 500 for DQA1, approximately 570 for DPA1, and approximately 470 for DPB1. Using immunosequencing, the study profiled T cell repertoires from roughly 650 subjects and related those repertoires to cytomegalovirus serostatus. An early release covering about 600 HLA-typed donors comprised approximately 300 gigabases of sequencing data and 65 million to 100 million unique TCR sequences. A separate validation cohort of approximately 120 different subjects was used in addition to the roughly 640-subject first cohort. Several DR-DQ haplotypes were treated as single units for association and clustering because of strong linkage in the cohort. Every discovery cohort repertoire had been produced on one sequencing platform. A later analysis re-examined previously published TCR beta repertoires from just over 650 donors and added high-resolution HLA genotyping to investigate patterns of TCR occurrence. Of the approximately 370 genotyped donors, 70% to 90% were placed in the genetic ancestry cluster associated with self-reported Caucasian donors. The later analysis used no new phenotypic data to find candidate immune exposures, relying instead on TCR beta sequences and their occurrence across donors. HLA typing included class I and class II loci at four-digit resolution. Donor age, sex, ethnicity and CMV serostatus were compiled together with the repertoire data. Among 350 to 400 genotyped donors of the cohort, an average of approximately 250,000 unique TCR beta nucleotide sequences were sequenced per donor, roughly 20% of them non-productive. In a later genetic analysis, genome-wide SNP genotypes for 398 of the 666 donors were used, and that subset was treated as a discovery cohort. In an earlier analysis of a few hundred of the donors, high-throughput TCR beta sequencing was used to judge whether each TCR beta V gene segment behaved as functional or pseudogenic. High-throughput TCR immunosequencing, statistical association of individual TCRs with disease status, and machine learning were combined to predict cytomegalovirus infection status. The investigation overall reported the following: Because counts were too low, roughly 17 rarely observed V segments, including chromosome 9 orphons, were left out of the earlier analysis of a few hundred of the donors. The presence/absence analyses assumed that sequencing depth was roughly uniform across donors, and that assumption may not be true. The classifier was reported to diagnose cytomegalovirus status with high specificity and sensitivity in both the original and validation cohorts. In a later analysis, HLA-associated TCR beta chains showed more clonal expansion and lower generation probabilities than non-associated chains that were equally common. A later analysis found that TCR association rates varied across HLA loci, with DRB1 alleles showing the most associated TCRs and HLA-C alleles the fewest. Most TCR sequences were observed very rarely across donors, whereas some public TCRs were present in many individuals. In an earlier analysis of under 600 of the donors, most TCR beta V segments were observed in productive rearrangements about 87% or about 30% of the time, broadly matching IMGT annotations. Linkage disequilibrium might explain the correlated functional status among segregating V segments, but an unknown experimental factor could not be ruled out. The 87-base-pair reads could not distinguish some IMGT-functional V segments, including TRBV6-2 and TRBV6-3, so those segments were excluded. In a later analysis, most CMV-associated TCR beta chains were found to appear HLA-restricted, with HLA associations seemingly driven largely by CMV exposure. The authors suggested that the approach could potentially be extended to other disease states and immunological phenotypes. The only immune exposure information available for the cohort was CMV serostatus. In the study, about 150 TCR beta chains were listed as associated with cytomegalovirus. A cluster of highly shared sequence variants was judged likely to be a technical artifact of the sequencing pipeline. A few of the identified cytomegalovirus-associated TCR beta chains were confirmed in vitro to be specific for cytomegalovirus antigens. An association between a missense DCLRE1C variant and V-gene and J-gene trimming of TCR beta chains was found in a later genetic analysis and replicated in an independent cohort. Specific HLA alleles were associated with over 15,000 TCR beta sequences at a false discovery rate of 0.05 in a later analysis. In a later genetic analysis, fewer N-insertions in productive TCRs were reported among donors in an Asian-associated ancestry cluster than the roughly 700-donor mean. A further reported finding was that TCR beta sequences accurately predicted the HLA-A and HLA-B alleles for most subjects in the first cohort. Assigning TCR associations to individual alleles was difficult when HLA alleles, especially DR and DQ, strongly co-occurred. The cohort was sequenced for TCR beta chains only, and without alpha or paired-chain data the features that could be detected were limited. According to a later analysis, parvovirus B19, influenza, CMV and Epstein-Barr virus appeared linked to several top co-occurrence clusters. Because HLA typing was missing for some donors at each locus, association tests included only the typed subset.

Libraries were prepared through the immunoSEQ multiplex PCR assay. For the multiplex PCR, a mixture combining 60 forward primers for TCR Vbeta segments and 13 reverse primers for TCR Jbeta segments was used. A multiplex PCR assay on genomic DNA amplified the CDR3 region of rearranged TCR beta genes. The amplified TCR beta libraries were sequenced on the Illumina HiSeq System as 87-base-pair reads. Per the original workflow: In a later analysis, about 80 million unique TCR beta chains were counted across the roughly 700 repertoires, and some 10 million of these chains were shared by at least two donors. Raw reads were error-corrected and collapsed into unique sequences with a nearest-neighbor algorithm that merged closely related sequences to remove PCR and sequencing errors. To assign V, D and J gene segments, CDR3 sequences were aligned to IMGT reference sequences. For a sequence to be retained, at least a six-nucleotide match to both a V gene segment and a J gene segment was required. A rearrangement counted as productive if the CDR3 had no stop codons and remained in frame with V and J, and every other rearrangement counted as non-productive. Following IMGT convention, CDR3 was defined as the stretch from the second conserved V-encoded cysteine up to the conserved J-encoded phenylalanine. Sequences without an unambiguous match to a single V gene segment were excluded from the earlier analysis of about 640 of the donors. In an earlier analysis of almost 600 of the donors, a V segment was called functional when productive rearrangements were above 56.7%, and segregating when the standard deviation between donors exceeded 5%. A statistical classification framework was built for diagnosing cytomegalovirus status from the catalog of TCR beta chain sequences. V and J gene assignment, in a later analysis, came from comparing TCR nucleotide sequences with IMGT/GENE-DB human TR gene sequences. Using the TCRdist pipeline, a later analysis assigned CDR3 sequences along with most-parsimonious VDJ recombination scenarios. In a later analysis, every TCR beta chain was defined by the combination of its CDR3 amino acid sequence and its V-gene family, and reads without a unique V-gene family were dropped. To address suspected cross-contamination and a sequencing artifact, a later analysis removed some 620 highly shared, low-generation-probability nucleotide sequences. For each public chain, a later analysis derived a clonal expansion index from normalized ranks of inferred template counts within each repertoire. In a later analysis, generation probabilities were computed with a VDJ recombination model fitted to out-of-frame rearrangements, and the resulting probabilities were checked against IGoR. In a later analysis, hypergeometric tests were used to score TCR-TCR, TCR-HLA and TCR-CMV co-occurrence, with a repertoire-size bias correction applied to TCR pairs. In a later analysis, false discovery rates were estimated by permuting HLA or CMV assignments 20 times. In a later analysis, co-occurring TCRs were grouped using DBSCAN, and TCRdist sequence similarity was added for clustering within HLA-allele-positive subsets. Co-occurrence clustering excluded repertoires with fewer than 30,000 or more than 120,000 public chains, plus five with anomalous nucleotide sharing. Sourced from immuneACCESS, this table was stored by TCRdb with only in-frame sequences that have V and J called. A share of the clones is absent; for the studies checked, an unresolved V gene accounts for under half, and the remainder has no known explanation. V, J and clone size are those of that table, while D and trimming were read from the DNA. Counted in this sample were roughly 160,000 clones; 60% to 80% of them appeared once. The top ten clones comprise more than 3.5% of the sample.

The cohort consisted of 670 or so healthy bone marrow donors. At the time of sampling, every cohort member was nominally healthy, though immune exposures that went unrecorded were likely present. The donor tested CMV seropositive, placing the donor among the 310 or so seropositive members of the cohort. A peripheral blood sample was provided by each donor, and peripheral blood mononuclear cells were used for TCR beta sequencing. Genomic DNA extraction from the blood cell samples was performed with the Qiagen DNeasy Blood Extraction Kit. Via the germline V gene (reference sequence), CDR1 is LNHDA and CDR2 SQIVND. Measured from the cysteine to the phenylalanine, the CDR3 is 16 residues long. Of the read, only the CDR3 DNA is kept; its 48 bases are in frame from base 1. V trim: 5 bases; J trim: 3 bases; unmatched bases: 8. As concerns this clone: This receptor's antigen is unknown. No much larger clone is present one base from it, and per-base qualities are unavailable.

This chain joins TRBV19 to TRBJ2-3; 10 junctional bases match TRBD2. The origin of this receptor is a man younger than 40 in good health and CMV-seropositive. The sample comprised PBMCs. The nucleotides are TGTGCCAGTAGTTCCTACCCTAGCGGGGGAACAGATACGCAGTATTTT. Translation gives CASSSYPSGGTDTQYF. The full variable domain, with segments outside the CDR3 supplied by the reference TRBV19 and TRBJ2-3 proteins, appears as DGGITQSPKYLFRKEGQNVTLSCEQNLNHDAMYWYRQDPGQGLRLIYYSQIVNDFQKGDIAEGYSVSREKKESFPLTVTSAQKNPTAFYLCASSSYPSGGTDTQYFGPGTRLTVL.